The text below deals with one T cell receptor beta chain. Individuals aged about 18 to 89 years were recruited from roughly 23 US areas. Which cohort a participant joined came from the clinical history participants gave. Sequenced by immunoSEQ multiplex PCR; TCRdb stores in-frame clones only, minus some. The sample holds about 400,000 clones, approximately 90% seen once. These data come from a study of blood T cell repertoires in COVID-19. Study at large: Whether acute or convalescent, the COVID-19 samples came from the United States, Italy and Spain. Nucleic acid was either cDNA or gDNA, and it came from T cells, B-cell-depleted T cells, or PBMCs.

V gave up 4 bases and J gave up 1 base; unmatched junction bases: 8. The CDR3 has 18 amino acids. Per germline, CDR1 SGDLS and CDR2 YYNGEE. This TCR was recovered from a woman under 40 with acute COVID-19. The chain carries TRBV9 and TRBJ2-6; 10 bases fit TRBD1. Sequenced sample: PBMCs or T cells enriched from blood (not recorded which). The CDR3 nucleotides read TGTGCCAGCAGCCTACGGGACAGGGGAGGGTCTGGGGCCAACGTCCTGACTTTC. Translating it yields CASSLRDRGGSGANVLTF.